This T cell receptor beta chain was identified in a study of T cell responses to AZD1222 COVID-19 vaccine. TCRdb's copy holds only in-frame clones and misses some; the assay was immunoSEQ multiplex PCR. There are 77,000 or so clones in the sample; approximately 90% occur only once, and around 26% lies in the top ten. The ends lost 4 bases at V and 1 base at J; junction bases unmatched: 3. In germline, CDR1 is SGDLS, CDR2 YYNGEE. The length of the CDR3 is 14 residues. Points on this clone: Other DNA sequences in this sample translate to the same CDR3.

The TCR comes from an adult who received the AZD1222 COVID-19 vaccine. The sequenced sample was peripheral blood, obtained 28 days after the second AZD1222 dose. The J gene is TRBJ2-7, the V gene TRBV9; 9 bases fit TRBD1. The CDR3 nucleotides are TGTGCCAGCAGCCCCGGGACAGGGTCCTACGAGCAGTACTTC. It codes for CASSPGTGSYEQYF.